This is a list of T cell receptor beta chains from one sample in a study of CD8 T cells in ankylosing spondylitis. MiXCR, applied by TCRdb to the 5' RACE reads, yields one record per CDR3 protein. This sample yields 150,000 or so distinct CDR3 sequences, of which 9.5% to 10% are seen a single time; around 16% belongs to the top ten. Sequencing used blood, either unsorted or a sorted T cell fraction (not recorded which). The receptors were gathered from a female donor with ankylosing spondylitis or in good health (not recorded which). Each CDR3 is given with its conserved first and last residue. The D gene is left open where the match is weak. Rows give clone size only sometimes, using once, few, many, or a class for an expanded clone.

V gene,J gene,clone size,D gene,CDR3 protein,CDR3 DNA
TRBV20-1,TRBJ2-5,few,TRBD1,CSARDPGQADQETQYF,TGCAGTGCTAGAGATCCGGGACAGGCTGACCAAGAGACCCAGTACTTC
TRBV20-1,TRBJ2-7,-,TRBD2,CSARTTSGDYEQYF,TGCAGTGCTAGAACCACTAGCGGGGACTACGAGCAGTACTTC
TRBV27,TRBJ1-4,-,TRBD1,CASSSGTANNEKLFF,TGTGCCAGCAGTTCCGGGACAGCCAATAATGAAAAACTGTTTTTT
TRBV7-6,TRBJ2-1,-,TRBD1,CASSFDRGPPYNEQFF,TGTGCCAGCAGCTTCGACAGGGGGCCTCCGTACAATGAGCAGTTCTTC
TRBV11-2,TRBJ2-2,many,-,CASEDTNTGELFF,TGTGCCAGCGAAGACACCAACACCGGGGAGCTGTTTTTT
TRBV10-3,TRBJ2-5,many,-,CATSGTLETQYF,TGTGCCACCTCCGGGACACTGGAGACCCAGTACTTC
TRBV14,TRBJ2-2,-,TRBD2,CASGLAGEGELFF,TGTGCCAGCGGGCTAGCGGGAGAGGGAGAGCTGTTTTTT
TRBV2,TRBJ1-2,-,-,CASLGLVVAGNYGYTF,TGTGCCAGCTTGGGGTTGGTTGTGGCAGGGAACTATGGCTACACCTTC
TRBV20-1,TRBJ2-2,many,TRBD2,CSARRREALRGELFF,TGCAGTGCTAGAAGGCGGGAGGCCCTCCGAGGGGAGCTGTTTTTT
TRBV27,TRBJ1-1,few,TRBD1,CASGETGGPNTEAFF,TGTGCCAGCGGGGAGACAGGGGGACCGAACACTGAAGCTTTCTTT
TRBV7-8,TRBJ2-1,-,-,CASSLSDLEQFF,TGTGCCAGCAGCTTATCGGATTTAGAGCAGTTCTTC
TRBV20-1,TRBJ2-7,many,TRBD1,CSATGQDTYEQYF,TGCAGTGCCACGGGACAGGATACCTACGAGCAGTACTTC
TRBV5-5,TRBJ1-1,many,-,CASSPPGQTNTEAFF,TGTGCCAGCAGCCCTCCAGGACAGACGAACACTGAAGCTTTCTTT
TRBV14,TRBJ1-1,-,-,CASSQENRYTEAFF,TGTGCCAGCAGCCAAGAAAACAGATACACTGAAGCTTTCTTT
TRBV29-1,TRBJ1-2,-,-,CSVVMGDGYTF,TGCAGCGTTGTGATGGGGGATGGCTACACCTTC
TRBV7-9,TRBJ1-1,-,-,CASSLSEAFF,TGTGCCAGCAGCTTGTCTGAAGCTTTCTTT
TRBV2,TRBJ1-2,few,-,CASSGAGDPYGYTF,TGTGCCAGCAGTGGGGCCGGAGACCCCTATGGCTACACCTTC
TRBV11-2,TRBJ2-3,-,-,CASSLLASPDTQYF,TGTGCCAGCAGCTTATTGGCTTCTCCAGATACGCAGTATTTT
TRBV12-3/TRBV12-4,TRBJ2-7,many,-,CASSFILGEQYF,TGTGCCAGCAGTTTTATCTTGGGCGAGCAGTACTTC
TRBV29-1,TRBJ2-1,-,-,CSVVASNEQFF,TGCAGCGTTGTCGCTTCCAATGAGCAGTTCTTC
TRBV12-3/TRBV12-4,TRBJ2-6,many,-,CASSLQFNSQASGANVLTF,TGTGCCAGCAGTTTACAGTTTAACAGCCAAGCCTCTGGGGCCAACGTCCTGACTTTC
TRBV6-2/TRBV6-3,TRBJ2-7,-,-,CASSYFKGTLYEQYF,TGTGCCAGCAGTTACTTTAAAGGGACACTGTACGAGCAGTACTTC
TRBV11-2,TRBJ2-7,-,-,CASSQSGSLPLHYEQYF,TGTGCCAGCAGCCAATCTGGGTCCCTTCCACTCCACTACGAGCAGTACTTC
TRBV29-1,TRBJ1-2,-,-,CSVEWRQTNYGYTF,TGCAGCGTTGAGTGGCGACAGACTAACTATGGCTACACCTTC
TRBV5-5,TRBJ2-7,-,TRBD1,CDSRPDRGAYEQYF,TGTGACAGCAGACCGGACAGGGGGGCCTACGAGCAGTACTTC
TRBV2,TRBJ1-1,few,-,CASRGGQQMNTEAFF,TGTGCCAGCAGGGGTGGACAGCAGATGAACACTGAAGCTTTCTTT
TRBV12-3/TRBV12-4,TRBJ2-3,many,TRBD1,CASSWDRSPYTQYF,TGTGCCAGCAGTTGGGACAGGTCCCCTTATACGCAGTATTTT
TRBV25-1,TRBJ1-1,many,-,CASSAGAGTEAFF,TGTGCCAGCAGTGCGGGGGCGGGCACTGAAGCTTTCTTT
TRBV23-1,TRBJ1-1,few,-,CACTAGHKNTEAFF,TGCGCCTGCACTGCGGGACACAAGAACACTGAAGCTTTCTTT
TRBV7-9,TRBJ2-1,-,TRBD2,CASSSVAGGPDNEQFF,TGTGCCAGCAGCTCAGTAGCGGGAGGGCCTGACAATGAGCAGTTCTTC